The present T cell receptor (beta chain) was sequenced within a study of response to subunit inactivated influenza vaccine. This CDR3 is 15 amino acids long. Germline-derived CDR1 and CDR2 are SGHRS and YFSETQ. The trim removed 3 bases at V and 5 bases at J, leaving 8 bases unmatched. TCRdb re-derived calls from the RT-PCR reads in MiXCR, one entry per CDR3 protein. The repertoire consists of some 550,000 distinct CDR3 sequences, with approximately 24% occurring once and the leading ten covering approximately 3%. These data were also reused for a study on T cells expressing NK-cell markers. From that paper: The TCR beta cDNA came from 5'RACE template switching with UMIs.

The gene calls are TRBV5-1 and TRBJ2-5; 9 nucleotides match TRBD1. The TCR sequence derives from a man aged 45-60 years who received an inactivated influenza vaccine. The sequencing here drew on CD4+ T cells sorted from PBMCs, taken about 13 days after vaccination. The CDR3 DNA reads as TGCGCCAGCAGCTCGCTGACAGGGGGAATTGAGACCCAGTACTTC. Protein sequence: CASSSLTGGIETQYF.